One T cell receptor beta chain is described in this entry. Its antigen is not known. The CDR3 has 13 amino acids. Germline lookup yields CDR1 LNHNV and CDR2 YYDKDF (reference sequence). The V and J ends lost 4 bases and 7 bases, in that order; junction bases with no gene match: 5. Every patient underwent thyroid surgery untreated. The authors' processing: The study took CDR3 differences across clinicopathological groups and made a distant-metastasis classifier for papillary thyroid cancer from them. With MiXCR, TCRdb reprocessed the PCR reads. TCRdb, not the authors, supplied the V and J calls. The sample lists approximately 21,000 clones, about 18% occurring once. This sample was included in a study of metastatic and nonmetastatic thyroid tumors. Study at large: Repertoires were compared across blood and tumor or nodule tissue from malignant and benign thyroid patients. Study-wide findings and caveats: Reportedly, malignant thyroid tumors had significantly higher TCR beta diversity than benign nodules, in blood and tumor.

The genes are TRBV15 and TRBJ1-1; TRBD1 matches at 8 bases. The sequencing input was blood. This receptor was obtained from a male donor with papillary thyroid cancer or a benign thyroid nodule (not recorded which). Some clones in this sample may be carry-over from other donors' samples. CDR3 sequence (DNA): TGTGCCACCAGCATAGGGGGACAGGTTGAAGCTTTCTTT. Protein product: CATSIGGQVEAFF.